Shown below are 29 T cell receptor beta chains from a single sample sequenced in a study of radiotherapy plus CTLA-4 blockade in lung cancer listed by TCRdb under 2018. The method behind the library was the immunoSEQ multiplex PCR assay. TCRdb provides this immuneACCESS table in a form limited to in-frame rearrangements. Some clones are lacking; in checked studies, under half of them reflect an unresolved V gene, and why the rest are absent is not known. The sample table contains approximately 40,000 clones; only one count was recorded for about 68% of them. The leading ten clones occupy 8.9% of the sample. The starting material was peripheral blood, obtained from a patient treated with radiotherapy plus ipilimumab. Receptors were obtained from a human donor with non-small cell lung cancer who had stable disease on radiotherapy plus ipilimumab.

The J gene is TRBJ2-1, the V gene TRBV11-2; D ambiguous. Germline CDR1 reads SGHAT; CDR2 reads FQNNGV. This CDR3 comprises 11 residues. Trimming took off 4 bases at V and 5 bases at J, with 3 bases between the two ends. The CDR3 nucleotides are TGTGCCAGCAGCTACGACAATGAGCAGTTCTTC. Translating gives CASSYDNEQFF.

CDR3 nucleotide sequence: TGTGCCAGCAGTCGGGACAGCTCTAACTATGGCTACACCTTC. Its protein product is CASSRDSSNYGYTF. The chain joins TRBV6-5 to TRBJ1-2; TRBD1 agrees at 7 bases. The ends lost 5 bases at V and 0 bases at J; junction bases unmatched: 3. Germline V gene sequence: CDR1 MNHEY, CDR2 SVGAGI. The CDR3 covers 14 residues.

Only a few counts were recorded for this clone. This chain connects TRBV5-1 to TRBJ1-2; unclear D gene. CDR3 size: 14 residues. The V and J ends lost 0 bases and 2 bases respectively, with 8 bases between them. Germline CDR1 is SGHRS and CDR2 is YFSETQ. The CDR3: CASSLEAANYGYTF. The CDR3 DNA sequence: TGCGCCAGCAGCTTGGAGGCAGCGAACTATGGCTACACCTTC.

V is TRBV6-1 and J is TRBJ1-2, with D possibly being TRBD1 (5 bases). This CDR3 has 14 residues. Germline CDR1 reads MNHNS; CDR2 reads SASEGT. V was shortened by 4 bases and J by 4 bases, with 13 bases between the two germline ends. For the CDR3, the DNA is TGTGCCAGCAGTGGACCACAGGTGATCTATGGCTACACCTTC. Translating it yields CASSGPQVIYGYTF.

The V call is TRBV5-4, the J call TRBJ2-7; either TRBD1 or TRBD2 may fit D (6 bases each). CDR1 is SGHNT and CDR2 is YYREEE in the germline V gene (reference sequence). The V gene lost 0 bases and the J gene lost 4 bases, with 14 bases spanning the gap. The CDR3 contains 15 residues. CDR3 protein: CASSLGGAKGYEQYF. CDR3 DNA sequence: TGTGCCAGCAGCTTGGGGGGGGCCAAAGGGTACGAGCAGTACTTC.

The rearrangement uses TRBV11-2 and TRBJ1-6; 8 bases match TRBD1. Per the germline V gene, CDR1 is SGHAT and CDR2 is FQNNGV. This CDR3 spans 15 amino acids. J gave up 7 bases and V 5 bases, and 7 bases lay outside the gene matches. This chain's CDR3 is CASSPTWTGNSPLHF. The CDR3 nucleotides are TGTGCCAGCAGCCCGACGTGGACAGGGAATTCACCCCTCCACTTT.

V and J are TRBV27 and TRBJ1-1; D is perhaps TRBD1 (5 bases). V dropped 5 bases and J dropped 6 bases, with 22 bases sitting between them. Germline CDR1 and CDR2: MNHEY and SMNVEV (reference sequence). This CDR3 region has 16 residues. The CDR3 DNA reads TGTGCCAGCAGTCGGGGATATAGAGGGGATGGAGCTGAAGCTTTCTTT. Translation: CASSRGYRGDGAEAFF.

The V call is TRBV4-1, the J call TRBJ1-5; weak D call: TRBD1 (5 bases). V was shortened by 4 bases and J by 4 bases, with 11 bases between the two germline ends. The CDR3 extends over 14 amino acids. CDR1 is MGHRA and CDR2 is YSYEKL in the germline V gene. The chain's CDR3 is CASSPGGRNQPQHF. The CDR3 DNA reads as TGCGCCAGCAGCCCTGGGGGTCGAAATCAGCCCCAGCATTTT.

The V gene is TRBV9, the J gene TRBJ1-2; no firm D call. V lost 0 bases and J 5 bases, leaving 8 bases between the germline ends. CDR1 is SGDLS and CDR2 is YYNGEE in the germline V gene. The CDR3 is 13 amino acids. The CDR3 region has the DNA TGTGCCAGCAGCGTAGTGGGCCGTTATGGCTACACCTTC. This translates into CASSVVGRYGYTF.

This clone was picked up a small number of times. The V and J genes are TRBV18 and TRBJ2-7; D not certain. V lost 3 bases to trimming and J lost 2 bases, with 8 bases between them. The CDR3 runs to 13 residues. Per germline, CDR1 KGHSH and CDR2 LQKENI. As DNA, the CDR3 is TGTGCCAGCTCACCGGGTGAAGCCTACGAGCAGTACGTC. Its translation: CASSPGEAYEQYV.

The chain employs TRBV19 and TRBJ1-6, with D perhaps TRBD1 (6 bases). There are 16 residues in the CDR3. V lost 8 bases and J 10 bases, leaving 24 bases between the germline ends. CDR1 and CDR2 (germline): LNHDA, SQIVND (reference sequence). The CDR3 DNA is TGTGCCAGTTTGGACGTATACAGGGAAGATCTATCACCCCTCCACTTT. The encoded protein is CASLDVYREDLSPLHF. Based on the CDR3 plus reference TRBV19 and TRBJ1-6, the full variable domain is DGGITQSPKYLFRKEGQNVTLSCEQNLNHDAMYWYRQDPGQGLRLIYYSQIVNDFQKGDIAEGYSVSREKKESFPLTVTSAQKNPTAFYLCASLDVYREDLSPLHFGNGTRLTVT.

This clone counts as medium-sized. The chain links TRBV5-6 to TRBJ1-2, with D possibly being TRBD1 (5 bases). The CDR3 loop spans 17 amino acids. The V and J ends lost 5 bases and 1 base respectively, with 21 bases between them. From germline, CDR1 is SGHDT and CDR2 YYEEEE. The CDR3 sequence is CASSLIPQGGSNYGYTF. DNA of the CDR3: TGTGCCAGCAGTTTGATCCCCCAGGGAGGGAGTAACTATGGCTACACCTTC.

A single count supports this clone. The V gene is TRBV4-2, the J gene TRBJ1-5, with TRBD1 matching over 10 bases. This CDR3 spans 16 amino acids. CDR1 LGHNA and CDR2 YNFKEQ come from the germline V gene. J gave up 6 bases and V 0 bases, and 5 bases lay outside the gene matches. This CDR3 is CASSQDHGTGAQPQHF. The CDR3, as DNA: TGTGCCAGCAGCCAAGATCATGGGACAGGGGCTCAGCCCCAGCATTTT.

V usage is TRBV10-3 and J usage is TRBJ1-1, with TRBD1 matching over 7 bases. V lost 6 bases and J lost 1; bases outside the gene matches: 5. The CDR3 contains 14 residues. The germline V gene encodes CDR1 ENHRY and CDR2 SYGVKD. The CDR3 reads CAIRADRANTEAFF. The DNA of the CDR3 is TGTGCCATCAGAGCCGACAGGGCGAACACTGAAGCTTTCTTT.

The J gene is TRBJ2-5, the V gene TRBV4-1, with 9 bases lining up with TRBD1. Germline V gives CDR1 MGHRA, CDR2 YSYEKL. CDR3 length equals 15 residues. The ends lost 4 bases at V and 1 base at J; junction bases unmatched: 4. CDR3 residues: CASSPETGGQETQYF. CDR3 coding DNA: TGCGCCAGCAGCCCAGAGACAGGGGGCCAAGAGACCCAGTACTTC.

The chain uses TRBV9 and TRBJ2-3; tentative D call: TRBD2 (6 bases). V lost 3 bases to trimming and J lost 3 bases, with 23 bases between them. Germline-derived CDR1 and CDR2 are SGDLS and YYNGEE. The CDR3 is made up of 18 amino acids. The CDR3 DNA sequence: TGTGCCAGCAGCGCCTACCCCCAACGGGGGTATGGAACAGATACGCAGTATTTT. Protein product: CASSAYPQRGYGTDTQYF.

The chain combines TRBV10-1 with TRBJ1-1, with D unclear. Germline V gene data show CDR1 as WNHNN and CDR2 as SYGVQD (reference sequence). The CDR3 is 14 residues long. Trimming shortened V by 3 bases and J by 6 bases, and 14 bases separated the two germline ends. This chain's CDR3 is CASSEGTGRAEAFF. Here the CDR3 DNA reads TGCGCCAGCAGTGAAGGTACGGGGAGGGCTGAAGCTTTCTTT.

This clone is medium-sized within its sample. This chain uses TRBV9 with TRBJ1-2; D ambiguous. CDR1 and CDR2 from the germline V gene are SGDLS and YYNGEE. This CDR3 has 13 residues. The V end lost 0 bases, the J end lost 8 bases, and 11 bases lay between the germline ends. CDR3: CASSVAWTGGYTF. CDR3 sequence (DNA): TGTGCCAGCAGCGTAGCTTGGACCGGGGGCTACACCTTC.

This chain connects TRBV6-1 to TRBJ1-3; TRBD1 matches at 7 bases. The CDR3 consists of 16 residues. The V segment lost 0 bases and the J segment 2 bases; nucleotides outside the gene matches: 4. Germline V gene sequence: CDR1 MNHNS, CDR2 SASEGT. CDR3 in DNA: TGTGCCAGCAGTGAAGCAGGGGGCGTCACTGGAAACACCATATATTTT. Amino acids: CASSEAGGVTGNTIYF.

The V call is TRBV7-6, the J call TRBJ1-1; maybe TRBD1 (5 bases). V was trimmed by 1 base and J by 1 base, leaving 7 bases between them. Germline V CDR1 and CDR2: SGHVS, FNYEAQ. The CDR3 consists of 14 residues. The CDR3 protein is CASSLERGNTEAFF. The DNA for the CDR3 is TGTGCCAGCAGCTTAGAGAGGGGGAACACTGAAGCTTTCTTT.

This chain joins TRBV5-4 and TRBJ1-1, with D perhaps TRBD1 (6 bases). The germline V and J ends were trimmed by 0 bases and 10 bases, with 16 bases remaining between them. CDR1 is SGHNT and CDR2 is YYREEE in the germline V gene (reference sequence). CDR3 length: 14 amino acids. The CDR3 reads CASSLATGSGGAFF. The CDR3 DNA reads TGTGCCAGCAGCTTGGCCACAGGGTCGGGGGGAGCTTTCTTT.

The rearrangement uses TRBV6-5 and TRBJ2-3; 9 bases map to TRBD2. Looked up from germline, CDR1 is MNHEY and CDR2 is SVGAGI. Trimming cost V 1 base and J 1 base; bases outside gene matches: 0. The CDR3 is made up of 15 amino acids. CDR3: CASSYLAGGTDTQYF. The CDR3 nucleotides read TGTGCCAGCAGTTACTTAGCGGGGGGCACAGATACGCAGTATTTT.

The chain is built from TRBV6-1 and TRBJ2-5; D gene ambiguous. CDR1 and CDR2 from the germline V gene are MNHNS and SASEGT. V shed 3 bases and J shed 2 bases, with 4 bases lying between them. The CDR3 extends over 12 amino acids. CDR3 nucleotides: TGTGCCAGCAGTGACATTCAAGAGACCCAGTACTTC. Protein: CASSDIQETQYF.

This rearrangement joins TRBV27 to TRBJ1-2; TRBD1 might be the D (6 bases). The CDR3 has 15 residues. V lost 5 bases and J 2 bases, leaving 15 bases between the germline ends. Germline V gene data show CDR1 as MNHEY and CDR2 as SMNVEV (reference sequence). DNA of the CDR3: TGTGCCAGCAGTCCGCCCGGACAGCTCAACTATGGCTACACCTTC. Encoded protein: CASSPPGQLNYGYTF.

The chain is built from TRBV5-6 and TRBJ2-3; the D gene is possibly TRBD2 (5 bases). The V gene lost 4 bases and the J gene lost 5 bases, with 20 bases spanning the gap. CDR3 length: 16 amino acids. Germline CDR1 SGHDT, CDR2 YYEEEE. CDR3 coding DNA: TGTGCCAGCAGCGGCCTATCGGGGTTTGAGGAAGATACGCAGTATTTT. This codes for CASSGLSGFEEDTQYF.

J is TRBJ1-1 and V is TRBV6-5; unclear D gene. Germline values: CDR1 MNHEY, CDR2 SVGAGI. V was shortened by 5 bases and J by 3 bases, with 13 bases between the two germline ends. The CDR3 consists of 14 residues. The CDR3 reads CASSGETVYTEAFF. Here the CDR3 DNA reads TGTGCCAGCAGTGGGGAAACAGTTTACACTGAAGCTTTCTTT.

This sequence joins TRBV10-2 and TRBJ1-2; no clear D. From germline, CDR1 is WSHSY and CDR2 SAAADI. The V end lost 3 bases, the J end lost 4 bases, and 9 bases lay between the germline ends. The CDR3 is made up of 13 amino acids. The DNA of the CDR3 is TGCGCCAGCAGTGATCAGGCTGTCTATGGCTACACCTTC. Translation: CASSDQAVYGYTF.

This clone was observed a few times. The chain couples TRBV6-5 to TRBJ1-1, with D perhaps matching TRBD1 (5 bases). V gave up 8 bases and J gave up 4 bases, with 14 bases separating them. The CDR3 is 13 amino acids. Germline loops: CDR1 MNHEY, CDR2 SVGAGI. In DNA, the CDR3 is TGTGCCAGCCTGAGGGGACGGTTCACTGAAGCTTTCTTT. Translation gives CASLRGRFTEAFF.

The CDR3 DNA follows: TGTGCCAGCAGAAAAGGGACGGGGACTGTCCGCGAAGCTTTCTTT. It specifies CASRKGTGTVREAFF. The chain uses TRBV11-2 and TRBJ1-1; weak D call: TRBD1 (5 bases). Germline V lookup: CDR1 SGHAT, CDR2 FQNNGV. CDR3 length: 15 amino acids. V was clipped by 6 bases and J by 8 bases, with 22 bases between them.